The source of this T cell receptor (beta chain) is a study of shared T cell receptors in the human thymus (dated by TCRdb to the early 2020s). Background on the whole study: The study examined how self-reactive, shared T-cell receptor alpha chains are generated in the human thymus.

On this clone: Its antigen specificity is not known. No much larger clone exists at a distance of one base, and base qualities are not known.

The library was generated by the immunoSEQ multiplex PCR assay. In its TCRdb copy, this immuneACCESS table keeps in-frame sequences only and misses some clones. Where compared with another copy, unresolved V genes explain less than half of these, and the others have no known cause. The table for this sample lists about 730,000 clones; over 75% of them were counted only once. The top ten constitute under 0.012% of the sample. The cysteine opens and the phenylalanine closes a CDR3 of 18 amino acids. Of the read, only the CDR3 DNA is kept; its 54 bases are in frame from base 1. Via the germline V gene, CDR1 is SGHTS and CDR2 YDEGEE. Between the V and J ends, shortened by 6 bases and 5 bases respectively, the junction contains 29 bases. Separately, the same data were catalogued under a study of human thymus T cells. As noted in the second study: Donors were immunologically healthy infants undergoing open corrective cardiac surgery for congenital heart defects in Finland. Thymus tissue was obtained as surgical resects removed during corrective cardiac surgery. V and J gene segment usage appeared biased in both thymic and peripheral blood repertoires. The related research reported highly overlapping thymic TCR repertoires among unrelated individuals. The study used about eight infant thymus samples plus four related peripheral blood samples to characterize TCR alpha and beta repertoires. The infant donors were 7 to 244 days old, and the cohort included six or seven males and a couple of females. After being mechanically released from the tissue, thymocytes were kept at -70 degrees C in pellets of about 10-33 million cells. Genomic DNA was extracted from frozen cell pellets with a QIAsymphony instrument. The immunoSEQ multiplex PCR assay was used to amplify the TCRB and TCRAD loci from a standardized amount of quality-controlled genomic DNA. Amplicons spanned the V(D)J region at a length sufficient to cover the CDR3 and identify V and J genes. Through the commercial immunoSEQ service, the amplicons were sequenced on an Illumina platform. Primer bias and sequencing errors were corrected using previously described methods, and TCRAD and TCRB definitions followed the IMGT database. Repertoires were analysed with immunoSEQ Analyzer 3.0 and VDJTools, covering basic statistics, V/J segment usage, diversity estimates, rarefaction and pairwise overlap. Diversity was estimated using the Chao1, ChaoE, Efron-Thisted, Shannon and inverse Simpson indices, and was also estimated on datasets down-sampled to the size of the smallest sample. For repertoire overlap, CDR3 nucleotide sequence, V gene and J gene had to match strictly, and clustering was done by Jaccard-based multidimensional scaling. On average, about 800,000 unique TCRB clonotypes were obtained from thymus samples, compared with roughly 89,000 from blood samples.

This sequence was found in a girl under two years old with a congenital heart defect. Donor details come from another sample of the same person, matched by shared clones. Sequencing was performed on thymocytes. The chain was built from TRBV5-8 and TRBJ2-5; 6 matching bases give a weak D call of TRBD2. The CDR3 sequence is CASNLIRTGRIIKETQYF. The DNA sequence is as follows: TGTGCCAGCAACCTGATTCGGACGGGGAGGATAATAAAGGAGACCCAGTACTTC.